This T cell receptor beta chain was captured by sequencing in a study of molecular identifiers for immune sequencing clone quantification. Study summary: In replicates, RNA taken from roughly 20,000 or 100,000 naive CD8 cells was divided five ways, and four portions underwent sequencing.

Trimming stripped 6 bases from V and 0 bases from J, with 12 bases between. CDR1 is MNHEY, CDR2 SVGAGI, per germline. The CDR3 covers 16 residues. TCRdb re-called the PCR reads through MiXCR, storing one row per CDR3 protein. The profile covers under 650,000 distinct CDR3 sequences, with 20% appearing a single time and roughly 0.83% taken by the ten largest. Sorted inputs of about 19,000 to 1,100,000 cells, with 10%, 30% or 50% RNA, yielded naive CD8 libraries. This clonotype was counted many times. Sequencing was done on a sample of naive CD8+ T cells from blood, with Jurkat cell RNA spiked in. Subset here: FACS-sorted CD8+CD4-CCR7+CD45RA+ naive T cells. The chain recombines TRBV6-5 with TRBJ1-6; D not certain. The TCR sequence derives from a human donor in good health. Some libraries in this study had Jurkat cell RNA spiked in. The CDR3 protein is CASREFRSSYNSPLHF. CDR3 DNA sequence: TGTGCCAGCAGAGAATTCAGGAGCTCCTATAATTCACCCCTCCACTTT.